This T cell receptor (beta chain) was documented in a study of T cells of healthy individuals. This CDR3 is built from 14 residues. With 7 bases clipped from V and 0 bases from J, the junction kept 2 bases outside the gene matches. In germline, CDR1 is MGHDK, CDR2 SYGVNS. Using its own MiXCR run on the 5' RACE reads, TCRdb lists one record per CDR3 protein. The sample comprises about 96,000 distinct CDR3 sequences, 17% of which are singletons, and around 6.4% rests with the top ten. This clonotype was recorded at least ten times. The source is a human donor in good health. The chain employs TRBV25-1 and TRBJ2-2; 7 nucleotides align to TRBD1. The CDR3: CASMDRSNTGELFF. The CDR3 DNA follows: TGTGCCAGCATGGACAGGTCGAACACCGGGGAGCTGTTTTTT.